These T cell receptor beta chains were read from a single sample in a study of blood T cells in healthy people across ages. TCRdb used MiXCR to reprocess the 5' RACE reads, holding one entry per CDR3 protein. The sample has some 750,000 distinct CDR3 sequences, 20% to 25% seen once. What was sequenced was blood. The receptor set was obtained from a man aged 65 to 85 in good health. CDR3s include the opening cysteine and the closing phenylalanine or tryptophan. The order of the fields is J gene, clone size, D gene, V gene, CDR3 protein, CDR3 DNA. A D gene is named only where the DNA matches it firmly. The size of a clone is reported for some rows only, either as once, few or many, or as a class for expanded clones.

J: TRBJ2-5
size: many
D: .
V: TRBV7-2
CDR3: CASSLGGFGQETQYF
DNA: TGTGCCAGCAGCTTGGGCGGGTTCGGTCAAGAGACCCAGTACTTC

J: TRBJ1-6
size: .
D: .
V: TRBV7-6
CDR3: CASSTGSGRYLHF
DNA: TGTGCCAGCAGCACGGGGTCCGGACGGTACCTCCACTTT

J: TRBJ2-1
size: few
D: .
V: TRBV6-5
CDR3: CASSHRGGGTAFNEQFF
DNA: TGTGCCAGCAGTCACCGGGGAGGTGGGACGGCATTCAATGAGCAGTTCTTC

J: TRBJ1-2
size: many
D: .
V: TRBV7-2
CDR3: CASSLGQSYGYTF
DNA: TGTGCCAGCAGCTTAGGACAGTCCTATGGCTACACCTTC

J: TRBJ2-3
size: many
D: .
V: TRBV7-7
CDR3: CASSPGVVLSDTQYF
DNA: TGTGCCAGCAGCCCTGGAGTAGTGCTTTCCGATACGCAGTATTTT

J: TRBJ2-7
size: many
D: .
V: TRBV9
CDR3: CASSVDSRDYEQYF
DNA: TGTGCCAGCAGCGTGGATAGTAGGGACTACGAGCAGTACTTC

J: TRBJ2-2
size: .
D: .
V: TRBV11-2
CDR3: CASSSARLELTGELFF
DNA: TGTGCCAGCAGCTCCGCGAGACTAGAGCTTACCGGGGAGCTGTTTTTT

J: TRBJ2-4
size: .
D: TRBD1
V: TRBV3-1
CDR3: CASSFSPGQGGYIQYF
DNA: TGTGCCAGCAGCTTCAGCCCGGGACAGGGGGGGTACATTCAGTACTTC

J: TRBJ1-4
size: few
D: .
V: TRBV6-5
CDR3: CASRREANEKLFF
DNA: TGTGCCAGCAGGAGGGAGGCTAATGAAAAACTGTTTTTT

J: TRBJ2-1
size: few
D: .
V: TRBV28
CDR3: CASSSAWNEQFF
DNA: TGTGCCAGCAGCTCCGCATGGAATGAGCAGTTCTTC

J: TRBJ2-3
size: .
D: .
V: TRBV20-1
CDR3: CSQVQGHSYTDTQYF
DNA: TGCAGCCAGGTACAGGGTCACTCCTACACAGATACGCAGTATTTT

J: TRBJ2-3
size: many
D: TRBD2
V: TRBV24-1
CDR3: CATSAGGLAGNTDTQYF
DNA: TGTGCCACCAGTGCCGGGGGACTAGCGGGGAACACAGATACGCAGTATTTT

J: TRBJ2-1
size: .
D: TRBD2
V: TRBV24-1
CDR3: CATSDTGAGENNVQFF
DNA: TGTGCCACCAGTGATACTGGGGCGGGGGAAAACAATGTGCAGTTCTTC

J: TRBJ2-3
size: .
D: TRBD2
V: TRBV29-1
CDR3: CSGSGSRGRDTQYF
DNA: TGCAGCGGAAGCGGGAGTCGGGGTAGGGATACGCAGTATTTT

J: TRBJ2-2
size: .
D: .
V: TRBV18
CDR3: CASSPGRTGVTGELFF
DNA: TGTGCCAGCTCACCGGGGCGCACGGGAGTCACCGGGGAGCTGTTTTTT

J: TRBJ2-5
size: .
D: TRBD2
V: TRBV10-3
CDR3: CAISEWTSGKETQYF
DNA: TGTGCCATCAGTGAATGGACTAGCGGGAAAGAGACCCAGTACTTC

J: TRBJ2-3
size: .
D: .
V: TRBV5-4
CDR3: CASSPGGLSTDTQYF
DNA: TGTGCCAGCAGCCCAGGGGGGCTAAGCACAGATACGCAGTATTTT

J: TRBJ2-3
size: few
D: .
V: TRBV7-7
CDR3: CASSPGVVVTDTQYF
DNA: TGTGCCAGCAGCCCAGGGGTTGTGGTTACAGATACGCAGTATTTT

J: TRBJ2-1
size: .
D: TRBD2
V: TRBV4-3
CDR3: CASSPYSGSSYNEQFF
DNA: TGCGCCAGCAGCCCCTATAGCGGGAGCTCCTACAATGAGCAGTTCTTC

J: TRBJ2-1
size: few
D: TRBD2
V: TRBV29-1
CDR3: CSVEEASGGFNEQFF
DNA: TGCAGCGTTGAAGAGGCAAGCGGGGGGTTCAATGAGCAGTTCTTC

J: TRBJ2-6
size: .
D: .
V: TRBV6-2/TRBV6-3
CDR3: CASSSPPGNSGANVLTF
DNA: TGTGCCAGCAGTTCTCCGCCGGGTAATTCTGGGGCCAACGTCCTGACTTTC

J: TRBJ2-5
size: many
D: .
V: TRBV7-7
CDR3: CASGPGQETQYF
DNA: TGTGCCAGCGGTCCGGGTCAAGAGACCCAGTACTTC

J: TRBJ2-7
size: .
D: .
V: TRBV28
CDR3: CASSLSLDSGDEQYF
DNA: TGTGCCAGCAGTTTATCTTTGGACAGTGGTGACGAGCAGTACTTC

J: TRBJ1-4
size: .
D: .
V: TRBV7-2
CDR3: CASSLGNRANEKLFF
DNA: TGTGCCAGCAGCTTAGGAAACAGGGCTAATGAAAAACTGTTTTTT

J: TRBJ1-1
size: .
D: .
V: TRBV2
CDR3: CASSDGPYTEAFF
DNA: TGTGCCAGCAGTGACGGACCATACACTGAAGCTTTCTTT

J: TRBJ2-2
size: few
D: .
V: TRBV9
CDR3: CASSFRALAGELLF
DNA: TGTGCCAGCAGCTTCCGGGCGCTGGCCGGGGAGCTGCTTTTT

J: TRBJ2-2
size: .
D: .
V: TRBV15
CDR3: CATSRVSGSTGELFF
DNA: TGTGCCACCAGCAGAGTTAGCGGTTCGACCGGGGAGCTGTTTTTT

J: TRBJ1-4
size: .
D: TRBD1
V: TRBV7-6
CDR3: CASSFPGQGATNEKLFF
DNA: TGTGCCAGCAGCTTTCCGGGACAGGGAGCAACTAATGAAAAACTGTTTTTT

J: TRBJ1-1
size: few
D: .
V: TRBV4-3
CDR3: CASSQELGAYVTEAFF
DNA: TGCGCCAGCAGCCAAGAGTTGGGGGCTTACGTCACTGAAGCTTTCTTT

J: TRBJ1-1
size: .
D: TRBD1
V: TRBV6-4
CDR3: CASSVARGTEAFF
DNA: TGTGCCAGCAGTGTAGCCAGGGGGACTGAAGCTTTCTTT

J: TRBJ2-7
size: few
D: .
V: TRBV18
CDR3: CASSENLQVSYEQYF
DNA: TGTGCCAGCTCCGAAAACCTACAGGTCTCCTACGAGCAGTACTTC

J: TRBJ1-2
size: .
D: .
V: TRBV6-1
CDR3: CASSEGHGYGYTF
DNA: TGTGCCAGCAGTGAAGGACACGGCTATGGCTACACCTTC

J: TRBJ2-7
size: .
D: .
V: TRBV7-2
CDR3: CASSLEGAREQYF
DNA: TGTGCCAGCAGCTTAGAAGGGGCGCGGGAGCAGTACTTC

J: TRBJ2-3
size: .
D: .
V: TRBV28
CDR3: CAYGRGGAADTQYF
DNA: TGTGCCTACGGGCGTGGGGGGGCGGCAGATACGCAGTATTTT

J: TRBJ2-3
size: .
D: TRBD2
V: TRBV4-2
CDR3: CASSPSLTSVTDTQYF
DNA: TGTGCCAGCAGTCCATCCCTGACTAGCGTCACAGATACGCAGTATTTT

J: TRBJ1-2
size: .
D: .
V: TRBV6-6
CDR3: CASSYSKDFYGYTF
DNA: TGTGCCAGCAGTTACTCGAAAGACTTCTATGGCTACACCTTC

J: TRBJ2-4
size: many
D: .
V: TRBV29-1
CDR3: CSVGQSENIQYF
DNA: TGCAGCGTTGGTCAGAGTGAAAACATTCAGTACTTC

J: TRBJ1-3
size: .
D: .
V: TRBV29-1
CDR3: CSVEDRTPGNTIYF
DNA: TGCAGCGTTGAAGACCGGACACCCGGAAACACCATATATTTT

J: TRBJ2-3
size: .
D: .
V: TRBV5-1
CDR3: CASKVGSPLDTQYF
DNA: TGCGCCAGCAAGGTCGGTAGTCCTCTGGATACGCAGTATTTT

J: TRBJ1-6
size: .
D: .
V: TRBV12-3/TRBV12-4
CDR3: CASSSGFSPLHF
DNA: TGTGCCAGCAGTTCTGGATTTTCACCCCTCCACTTT

J: TRBJ2-7
size: few
D: .
V: TRBV28
CDR3: CASSFRGFEQYF
DNA: TGTGCCAGCAGTTTTCGGGGTTTTGAGCAGTACTTC

J: TRBJ2-7
size: many
D: .
V: TRBV16
CDR3: CASSQGRAYEQYF
DNA: TGTGCCAGCAGCCAGGGCAGGGCTTACGAGCAGTACTTC

J: TRBJ2-1
size: .
D: .
V: TRBV20-1
CDR3: CSAPRMAGLYNEQFF
DNA: TGCAGTGCCCCGAGGATGGCGGGGCTCTACAATGAGCAGTTCTTC

J: TRBJ2-1
size: .
D: .
V: TRBV5-4
CDR3: CASSLAPPRDNEQFF
DNA: TGTGCCAGCAGCTTGGCCCCGCCCCGGGACAATGAGCAGTTCTTC

J: TRBJ1-4
size: few
D: .
V: TRBV7-9
CDR3: CASSGNRAGDEKLFF
DNA: TGTGCCAGCAGCGGGAACAGGGCTGGTGATGAAAAACTGTTTTTT

J: TRBJ1-4
size: .
D: .
V: TRBV3-1
CDR3: CASSPVGTEKLFF
DNA: TGTGCCAGCAGTCCGGTAGGGACAGAAAAACTGTTTTTT

J: TRBJ1-1
size: .
D: .
V: TRBV14
CDR3: CASSQGQASEAFF
DNA: TGTGCCAGCAGCCAAGGGCAGGCCAGTGAAGCTTTCTTT

J: TRBJ2-7
size: .
D: TRBD1
V: TRBV12-5
CDR3: CASGLPGQGKGKQYF
DNA: TGTGCTAGTGGTTTGCCGGGACAGGGAAAGGGGAAGCAGTACTTC

J: TRBJ2-3
size: few
D: TRBD1
V: TRBV7-2
CDR3: CASSSAPTGSADTQYF
DNA: TGTGCCAGCAGCTCCGCCCCGACAGGGTCAGCAGATACGCAGTATTTT

J: TRBJ2-5
size: .
D: TRBD1
V: TRBV5-1
CDR3: CASSGIAGTVQETQYF
DNA: TGCGCCAGCAGCGGGATTGCCGGGACAGTTCAAGAGACCCAGTACTTC

J: TRBJ1-2
size: .
D: .
V: TRBV5-5
CDR3: CASSLEATENYGYTF
DNA: TGTGCCAGCAGCTTGGAGGCTACAGAGAACTATGGCTACACCTTC

J: TRBJ1-1
size: once
D: .
V: TRBV12-3/TRBV12-4
CDR3: CASREQGFEAFF
DNA: TGTGCCAGCAGGGAACAGGGCTTTGAAGCTTTCTTT

J: TRBJ2-1
size: few
D: TRBD2
V: TRBV3-1
CDR3: CASSRGRGGFDEQFF
DNA: TGTGCCAGCAGCAGGGGGCGGGGGGGCTTCGATGAGCAGTTCTTC

J: TRBJ1-6
size: few
D: .
V: TRBV7-9
CDR3: CASGLNVDSPLHF
DNA: TGTGCCAGCGGTTTAAACGTAGATTCACCCCTCCACTTT